This T cell receptor beta chain appears in the sequencing data of a study of T cell repertoires in cytomegalovirus infection. TCRdb reprocessed the reads with MiXCR, giving one entry per CDR3 protein. The sample lists roughly 100,000 distinct CDR3 sequences, about 15% occurring once. In this sample, this clonotype turned up many times. The sample taken for sequencing was PBMCs. The TCR originated in a human donor in good health (CMV status not recorded). Some clones in this sample may be carry-over from other donors' samples.

The CDR3 DNA reads as TGTGCCAGCAGTTTAGATCAGGGGACTCCCGGGACTTTCTTT. Translated: CASSLDQGTPGTFF. The chain recombines TRBV28 with TRBJ1-1; possible D gene TRBD1, 6 bases. Germline CDR1 and CDR2: MDHEN and SYDVKM. V dropped 2 bases and J dropped 12 bases, with 19 bases sitting between them. The CDR3 is 14 amino acids.